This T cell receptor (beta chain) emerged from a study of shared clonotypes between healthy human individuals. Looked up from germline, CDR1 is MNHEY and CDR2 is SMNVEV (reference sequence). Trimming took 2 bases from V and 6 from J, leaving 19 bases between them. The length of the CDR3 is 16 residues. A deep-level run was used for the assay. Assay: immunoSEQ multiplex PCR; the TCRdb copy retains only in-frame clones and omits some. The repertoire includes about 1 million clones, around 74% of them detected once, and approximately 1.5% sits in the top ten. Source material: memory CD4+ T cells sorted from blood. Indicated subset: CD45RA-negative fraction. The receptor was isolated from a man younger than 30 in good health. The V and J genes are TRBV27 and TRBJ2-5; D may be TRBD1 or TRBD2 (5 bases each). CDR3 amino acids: CASSLDTSHEGKTQYF. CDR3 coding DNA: TGTGCCAGCAGTTTAGACACCTCACACGAGGGGAAGACCCAGTACTTC.